The sequence of this T cell receptor (beta chain) was determined in a study of blood T cells in healthy people across ages. As for this clonotype: Its antigen is as yet unknown.

Study results and caveats: Strong correlation linked observed beta diversity and percent naive T cells.

Germline V CDR1 and CDR2: SGDLS, YYNGEE. The CDR3 covers 13 residues. J lost 6 bases, V lost 3 bases, and 5 bases had no gene match. A J-beta primer mix and a sample-barcoded 5' primer were used in a second PCR of about 7 to 12 cycles. TCRdb reanalysed the 5' RACE reads using MiXCR and keeps one entry per CDR3 protein. Of approximately 580,000 distinct CDR3 sequences in the sample, less than 25% are singletons; the top ten hold roughly 9%. The same data also went into a second study, on T cells of mothers and their children.

This receptor was identified in a boy aged 5-17 years in good health. The sample was blood. This chain joins TRBV9 and TRBJ2-7, with 8 nucleotides matching TRBD2. The CDR3 reads CASSEGLGVEQYF. In DNA, the CDR3 is TGTGCCAGCAGCGAGGGACTAGGGGTCGAGCAGTACTTC.